The text below deals with one T cell receptor beta chain. The antigen is not known. V shed 0 bases, J shed 1 base, and the junction held 7 bases outside the gene matches. The CDR3 sequence is 17 residues long. Germline CDR1 and CDR2: SGHRS and YFSETQ. These data come from a study of CD8 T cells in ankylosing spondylitis. The authors made TCR beta libraries by quantitative 5'-RACE with molecular barcodes. TCRdb itself ran the 5' RACE reads through MiXCR, one entry per CDR3 protein. The sample holds 700,000 or so distinct CDR3 sequences, around 20% seen once. Study-wide points: It appeared that ankylosing spondylitis blood was characterized by a TCR beta motif of roughly 8 highly homologous variants.

This receptor was obtained from a male donor with ankylosing spondylitis. Sequenced material: blood, either unsorted or a sorted T cell fraction (not recorded which). The chain couples TRBV5-1 to TRBJ2-5; 9 nucleotides line up with TRBD2. The CDR3 spells CASSLAWSSGTQETQYF. CDR3 nucleotide sequence: TGCGCCAGCAGCTTGGCCTGGTCTAGCGGGACCCAAGAGACCCAGTACTTC. The full variable domain, completed using reference TRBV5-1 and TRBJ2-5, is KAGVTQTPRYLIKTRGQQVTLSCSPISGHRSVSWYQQTPGQGLQFLFEYFSETQRNKGNFPGRFSGRQFSNSRSEMNVSTLELGDSALYLCASSLAWSSGTQETQYFGPGTRLLVL.